This record concerns one TCR beta chain sequence. This sample was taken from a study of blood T cell repertoires in COVID-19. Study overall: PBMCs, B-cell-depleted T cells, or T cells were the source of the cDNA or gDNA that made up the material.

Under the authors' procedure: Estimation of nucleated cell counts relied on the amplification of reference gene primers. Libraries were prepared by immunoSEQ multiplex PCR; TCRdb keeps only in-frame clonotypes and omits some of them. That table supplies the V and J calls and clone size; D and trimming were determined from the DNA. In the table there are approximately 59,000 clones, 89% of which are singletons. CDR3 length equals 15 residues. The germline V gene has CDR1 SGDLS and CDR2 YYNGEE. V was shortened by 2 bases and J by 0 bases, with 11 bases between the two germline ends. This chain uses TRBV9 with TRBJ1-2; no definite D call. The sequence derives from a human donor in a cohort sampled during active COVID-19. The sample was peripheral blood. The CDR3: CASSVFMAPNYGYTF. As DNA, the CDR3 is TGTGCCAGCAGCGTTTTTATGGCCCCTAACTATGGCTACACCTTC.